Sequencing of this T cell receptor (beta chain) was carried out in a study of T-cell memory formation after mild COVID-19. Overall study findings and caveats: Researchers could not confirm that second-wave clones peaking on day 37 targeted SARS-CoV-2. The pre-infection memory compartment contained some responding clones, suggesting cross-reactive memory joined. Contracting clones, day 15 to 85, had balanced CD4/CD8, and later expanders favored CD4+.

This CDR3 contains 15 residues. Germline trimming cut 6 bases from V and 4 bases from J; bases unmatched to any gene: 9. Germline CDR1 and CDR2: MNHNY and SVGAGI (reference sequence). Amplification by 5'RACE using constant-segment primers produced TCR alpha and TCR beta cDNA libraries that carried sample barcodes and UMIs. Via MiXCR, TCRdb re-called the 5' RACE reads, giving one row per CDR3 protein. This sample has 500,000 to 650,000 distinct CDR3 sequences, with roughly a fifth found just once. Concerning this clonotype: The antigen is unknown.

Sequenced: PBMCs or a T cell subset sorted from them (not recorded which). This TCR was recovered from an adult woman who had mild COVID-19 (a few samples of this study predate the infection). Cell type and time point are not known. This chain connects TRBV6-6 to TRBJ1-5, with 7 nucleotides matching TRBD1. CDR3 nucleotide sequence: TGTGCCAGCAGCCGACAGGGTAATTGGAATCAGCCCCAGCATTTT. The encoded protein is CASSRQGNWNQPQHF.